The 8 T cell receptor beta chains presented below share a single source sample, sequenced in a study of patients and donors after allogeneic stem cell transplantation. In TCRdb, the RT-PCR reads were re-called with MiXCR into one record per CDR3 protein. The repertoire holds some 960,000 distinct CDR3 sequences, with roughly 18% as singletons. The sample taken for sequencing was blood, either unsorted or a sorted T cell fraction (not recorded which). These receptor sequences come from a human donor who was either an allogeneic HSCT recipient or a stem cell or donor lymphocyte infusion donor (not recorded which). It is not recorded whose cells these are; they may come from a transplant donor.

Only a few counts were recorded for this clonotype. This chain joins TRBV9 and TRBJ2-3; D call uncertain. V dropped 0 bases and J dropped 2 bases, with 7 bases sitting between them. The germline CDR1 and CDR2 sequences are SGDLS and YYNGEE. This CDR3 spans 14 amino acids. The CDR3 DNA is TGTGCCAGCAGCGTAGCGGGCTTCACAGATACGCAGTATTTT. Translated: CASSVAGFTDTQYF.

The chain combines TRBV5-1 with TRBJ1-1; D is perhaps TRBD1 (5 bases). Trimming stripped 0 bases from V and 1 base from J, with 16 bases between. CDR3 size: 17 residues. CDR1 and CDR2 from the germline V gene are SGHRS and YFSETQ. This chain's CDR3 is CASSLDQGIGGNTEAFF. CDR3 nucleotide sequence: TGCGCCAGCAGCTTGGACCAGGGAATTGGGGGGAACACTGAAGCTTTCTTT.

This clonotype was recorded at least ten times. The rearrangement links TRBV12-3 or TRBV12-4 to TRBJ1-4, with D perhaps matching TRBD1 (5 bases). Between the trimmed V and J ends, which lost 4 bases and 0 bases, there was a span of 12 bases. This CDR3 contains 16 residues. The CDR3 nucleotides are TGTGCCAGCAGTTCCCCGACAGCTGCAACTAATGAAAAACTGTTTTTT. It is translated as CASSSPTAATNEKLFF.

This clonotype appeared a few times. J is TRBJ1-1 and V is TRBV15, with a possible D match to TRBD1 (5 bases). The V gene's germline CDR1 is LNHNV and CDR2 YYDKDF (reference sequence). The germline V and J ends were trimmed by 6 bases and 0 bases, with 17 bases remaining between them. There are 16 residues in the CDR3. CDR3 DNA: TGTGCCACCAGTACCACCCTTAGGGGCCTGAACACTGAAGCTTTCTTT. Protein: CATSTTLRGLNTEAFF.

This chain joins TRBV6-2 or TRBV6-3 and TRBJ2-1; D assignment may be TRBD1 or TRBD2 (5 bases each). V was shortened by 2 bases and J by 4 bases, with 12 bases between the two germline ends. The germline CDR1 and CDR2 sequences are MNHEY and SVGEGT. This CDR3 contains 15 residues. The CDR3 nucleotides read TGTGCCAGCAGTTACCTCCGGGGCCTTTACAATGAGCAGTTCTTC. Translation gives CASSYLRGLYNEQFF.

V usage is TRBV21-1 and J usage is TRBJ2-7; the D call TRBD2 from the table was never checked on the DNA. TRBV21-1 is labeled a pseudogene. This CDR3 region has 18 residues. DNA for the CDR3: TGTGCCAGCAGCAATCCCCCTAGCGGGGGGGCGAATAGATACGAGCAGTACTTC. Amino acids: CASSNPPSGGANRYEQYF.

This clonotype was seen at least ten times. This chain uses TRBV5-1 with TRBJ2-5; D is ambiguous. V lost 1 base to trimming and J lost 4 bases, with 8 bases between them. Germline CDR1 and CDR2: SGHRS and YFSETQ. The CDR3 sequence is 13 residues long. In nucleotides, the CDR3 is TGCGCCAGCAGCTTGTTCCCGGGAGAGACCCAGTACTTC. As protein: CASSLFPGETQYF.

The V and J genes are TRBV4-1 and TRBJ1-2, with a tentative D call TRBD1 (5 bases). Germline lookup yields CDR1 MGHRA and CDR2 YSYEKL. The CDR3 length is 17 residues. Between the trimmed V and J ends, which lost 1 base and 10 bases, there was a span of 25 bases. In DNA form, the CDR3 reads TGCGCCAGCAGCCAAGTTTGGGGCGCGAGGCAGGGCCCTTTCTACACCTTC. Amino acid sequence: CASSQVWGARQGPFYTF.